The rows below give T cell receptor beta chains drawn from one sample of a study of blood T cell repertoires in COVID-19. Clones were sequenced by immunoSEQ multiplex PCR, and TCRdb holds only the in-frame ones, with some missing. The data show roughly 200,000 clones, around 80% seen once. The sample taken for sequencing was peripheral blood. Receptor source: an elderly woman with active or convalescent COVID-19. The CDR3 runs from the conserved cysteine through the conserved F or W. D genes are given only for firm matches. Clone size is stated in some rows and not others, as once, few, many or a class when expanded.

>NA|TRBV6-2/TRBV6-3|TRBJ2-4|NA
TGTGCCAGCAGTTACTCGGGGGGTCTAGCCAAAAACATTCAGTACTTC
CASSYSGGLAKNIQYF
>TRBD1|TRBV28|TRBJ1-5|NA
TGTGCCAGCAGTGGGACAGCTAGCAATCAGCCCCAGCATTTT
CASSGTASNQPQHF
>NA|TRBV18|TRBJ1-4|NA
TGTGCCAGCTCACTTGCTGGGGAGCCCGGAACTGAAAAACTGTTTTTT
CASSLAGEPGTEKLFF
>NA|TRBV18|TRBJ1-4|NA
TGTGCCAGCTCACCAGTACAGAATAATGAAAAACTGTTTTTT
CASSPVQNNEKLFF
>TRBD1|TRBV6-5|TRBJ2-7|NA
TGTGCCAGGACAGGGGGCTACGAGCAGTACTTC
CARTGGYEQYF
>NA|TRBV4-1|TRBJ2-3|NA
TGCGCCAGCAGCCTAGGGAGTAGGGTGGCCACAGATACGCAGTATTTT
CASSLGSRVATDTQYF
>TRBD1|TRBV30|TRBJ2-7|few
TGTGCCTGGAGAGGGGGCCCTTCCTACGAGCAGTACTTC
CAWRGGPSYEQYF
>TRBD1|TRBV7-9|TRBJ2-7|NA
TGTGCCAGCAGCCATGGACAGGGCCCCTCCTACGAGCAGTACTTC
CASSHGQGPSYEQYF
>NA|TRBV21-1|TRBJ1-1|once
TGTGCCAGCACCGGGACAGGGGCCCCGAACACTGAAGCTTTCTTT
CASTGTGAPNTEAFF
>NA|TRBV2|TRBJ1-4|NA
TGTGCCAGCAATGACGACCGGGACACTGTCTCAAATGAAAAACTGTTTTTT
CASNDDRDTVSNEKLFF
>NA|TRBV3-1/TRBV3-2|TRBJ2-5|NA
TGTGCCAGCAGCACGGGGTCCCAAGAGACCCAGTACTTC
CASSTGSQETQYF
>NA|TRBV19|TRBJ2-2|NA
TGTGCCAGTAACATAGGAGTAAACACCGGGGAGCTGTTTTTT
CASNIGVNTGELFF
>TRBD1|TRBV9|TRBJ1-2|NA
TGTGCCAGCAGCGTAGAAGGGGGCAGGGATGGCTACACCTTC
CASSVEGGRDGYTF
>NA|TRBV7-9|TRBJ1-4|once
TGTGCCAGCAAATCGGGGGAAGAAAAACTGTTTTTT
CASKSGEEKLFF
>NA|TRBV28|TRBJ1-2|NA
TGTGCCAGCAGTCCCGCCCCAGGCGCAGGAAAATATGGCTACACCTTC
CASSPAPGAGKYGYTF
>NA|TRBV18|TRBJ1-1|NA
TGTGCCAGCTCACCCTCAAGGCGGGATAGAGGGACTGAAGCTTTCTTT
CASSPSRRDRGTEAFF
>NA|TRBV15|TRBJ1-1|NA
TGTGCCACCAGCAGAGGGCACCCGAACACTGAAGCTTTCTTT
CATSRGHPNTEAFF
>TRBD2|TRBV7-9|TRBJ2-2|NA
TGTGCCATCACTAGCGGGGGGCTGAACACCGGGGAGCTGTTTTTT
CAITSGGLNTGELFF
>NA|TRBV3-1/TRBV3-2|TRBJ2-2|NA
TGTGCCAGCAGCCAGTCGGTACTATCCACCGGGGAGCTGTTTTTT
CASSQSVLSTGELFF
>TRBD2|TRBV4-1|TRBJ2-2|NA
TGCGCCAGCACCCCTCGGGGGGGGGTCGACACCGGGGAGCTGTTTTTT
CASTPRGGVDTGELFF
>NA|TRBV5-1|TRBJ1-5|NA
TGCGCCAGCCAGCAGTTGGATACGGGACTGATCAATCAGCCCCAGCATTTT
CASQQLDTGLINQPQHF
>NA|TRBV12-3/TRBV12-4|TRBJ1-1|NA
TGTGCCAGCAGTTTAGTTGTAGCTGAAGCTTTCTTT
CASSLVVAEAFF
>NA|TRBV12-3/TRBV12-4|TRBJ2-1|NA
TGTGCCAGCAGTTTAGCGTGGAGGGGTGAGCAGTTCTTC
CASSLAWRGEQFF
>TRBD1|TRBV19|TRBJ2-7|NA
TGTGCCAGTAGTACTGGACAGGGGCCCTACGAGCAGTACTTC
CASSTGQGPYEQYF
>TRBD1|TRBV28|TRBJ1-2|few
TGTGCCAGCAGTACTCGCCCGGGACAGGGGCTAAACTATGGCTACACCTTC
CASSTRPGQGLNYGYTF
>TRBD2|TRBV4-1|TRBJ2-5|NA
TGCGCCAGCAGCCAAGGTCCAGCGGGGGGGCGGGAGACCCAGTACTTC
CASSQGPAGGRETQYF
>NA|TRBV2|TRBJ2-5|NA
TGTGCCAGCAAGGGGGGGGGAGAGACCCAGTACTTC
CASKGGGETQYF
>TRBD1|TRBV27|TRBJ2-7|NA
TGTGCCAGCAGTTTGTCGGGACAGCTCTACGAGCAGTACTTC
CASSLSGQLYEQYF
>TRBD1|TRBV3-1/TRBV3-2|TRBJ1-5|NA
TGTGCCAGCAGCCAACAGGGGGTAGCGAGCAATCAGCCCCAGCATTTT
CASSQQGVASNQPQHF
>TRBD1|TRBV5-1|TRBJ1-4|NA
TGCGCCAGCAGCTTGGTACAGGGGAATGAAAAACTGTTTTTT
CASSLVQGNEKLFF
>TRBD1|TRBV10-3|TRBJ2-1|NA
TGTGCCATCAGTGAGTCCCAGGGACAGGGGCAGTTCTTC
CAISESQGQGQFF
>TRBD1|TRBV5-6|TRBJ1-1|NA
TGTATCTCTGGGACAGAGGGCCACACGTCTGAAGCTTTCTTT
CISGTEGHTSEAFF
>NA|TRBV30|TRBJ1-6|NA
TGTGCCTGGAGTGCGGGGGTAAAAGGGTCACCCCTCCACTTT
CAWSAGVKGSPLHF
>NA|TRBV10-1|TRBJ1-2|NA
TGCGCCAGCAGAAGACTAGGCTATGGCTACACCTTC
CASRRLGYGYTF
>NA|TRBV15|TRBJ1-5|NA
TGTGCCACCAGCAGAGTTCTACAGGGAAATCAGCCCCAGCATTTT
CATSRVLQGNQPQHF
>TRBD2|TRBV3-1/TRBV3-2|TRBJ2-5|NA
TGTGCCAGCAGCTATCTAGCGGGGGGGCAAGAGACCCAGTACTTC
CASSYLAGGQETQYF
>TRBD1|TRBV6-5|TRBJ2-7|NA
TGTGCCAGCAGTTACACAACAGGGGCGATCTACGAGCAGTACTTC
CASSYTTGAIYEQYF
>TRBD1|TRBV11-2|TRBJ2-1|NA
TGTGCCAGCAGCCCCCGGGACAGGCACTACAATGAGCAGTTCTTC
CASSPRDRHYNEQFF
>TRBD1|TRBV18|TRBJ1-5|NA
TGTGCCAGCTCACCCCCAGGGGGGAATCAGCCCCAGCATTTT
CASSPPGGNQPQHF
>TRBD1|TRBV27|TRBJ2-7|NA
TGTGCCAGCAGTCAACCAGGGACAGCCTTCTACGAGCAGTACTTC
CASSQPGTAFYEQYF
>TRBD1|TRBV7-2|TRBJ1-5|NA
TGTGCCAGCAGCTCTCAGGGGGCTGGGCAGCCCCAGCATTTT
CASSSQGAGQPQHF
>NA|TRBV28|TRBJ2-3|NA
TGTGCCAGCAGTTTTCGACAGTCCACGATCTTAAATACGCAGTATTTT
CASSFRQSTILNTQYF
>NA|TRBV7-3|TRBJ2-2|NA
TGTGCCAGCAGCCTAGACAGGAACACCGGGGAGCTGTTTTTT
CASSLDRNTGELFF
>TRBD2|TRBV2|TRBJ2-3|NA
TGTGCCAGCTCGGGGGGAGTCACAGATACGCAGTATTTT
CASSGGVTDTQYF
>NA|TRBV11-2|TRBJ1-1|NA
TGTGCCAGCAGCTTAGTCGTACAGCAAGCAGCTTTCTTT
CASSLVVQQAAFF
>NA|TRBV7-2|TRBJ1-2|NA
TGTGCCAGCAGCTTCGCGCCGCTCTATGGCTACACCTTC
CASSFAPLYGYTF